Following are 4 T cell receptor beta chains from one sample sequenced in a study of persistence of HIV-infected CD4 T cells. Their antigen targets remain unknown. The immunoSEQ assay was version 4, run in survey mode. Profiling relied on immunoSEQ multiplex PCR, and the TCRdb table lists in-frame clones only, not all of them. The sample contains roughly 20,000 clones, around three fifths of which appear only once. Cells were stimulated with overlapping HIV-1 Gag 15-mer peptides. Sorting of responding CD4+ T cells relied on upregulated CD40 ligand together with CD69. Sequencing used CD4+ T cells sorted from PBMCs after 18-hour stimulation, obtained from a patient who received antiretroviral therapy. The source of these receptors is an adult woman with HIV who was CMV-seropositive.

The chain employs TRBV24-1 and TRBJ1-2, with a tentative D call TRBD1 (6 bases). V was shortened by 0 bases and J by 4 bases, with 11 bases between the two germline ends. From germline, CDR1 is KGHDR and CDR2 SFDVKD. The CDR3 loop spans 15 amino acids. DNA for the CDR3: TGTGCCACCAGTGATTTGGCGACAGGCTTCTATGGCTACACCTTC. Its protein product is CATSDLATGFYGYTF.

V and J are TRBV6-5 and TRBJ2-7; 7 bases match TRBD2. Germline loops: CDR1 MNHEY, CDR2 SVGAGI. This CDR3 comprises 14 residues. Trimming took 8 bases from V and 4 from J; bases not matched to a gene: 11. Written as DNA, the CDR3 is TGTGCCAGCGCGCAAGCGGGATCCCTTTACGAGCAGTACGTC. Encoded protein: CASAQAGSLYEQYV.

The sample holds one count of this clone. The chain joins TRBV4-1 to TRBJ1-2; 7 bases fit TRBD1. From germline, CDR1 is MGHRA and CDR2 YSYEKL. V dropped 0 bases and J dropped 4; count of bases not matched to a gene: 11. The CDR3 sequence is 17 residues long. The CDR3 bases are TGCGCCAGCAGCCAAGAGGCGAAGGGGGCGCAGAGCTATGGCTACACCTTC. It is translated as CASSQEAKGAQSYGYTF.

This sequence joins TRBV6-5 and TRBJ1-4; D gene unclear. Trimming removed 6 bases at V and 5 bases at J, with 13 bases between. Germline loops: CDR1 MNHEY, CDR2 SVGAGI. The CDR3 is 14 amino acids. Here the CDR3 DNA reads TGTGCCAGCAGGAACAGCCGTCTAAATGAAAAACTGTTTTTT. Its protein is CASRNSRLNEKLFF.